This T cell receptor beta chain was observed in a study of blood T cell repertoires in COVID-19. The method was immunoSEQ multiplex PCR; TCRdb's version includes in-frame clones alone and lacks a portion of them. The table records approximately 220,000 clones, roughly 80% of them present only once. The CDR3 is 13 amino acids. The germline V gene encodes CDR1 MNHEY and CDR2 SVGAGI. V lost 6 bases and J lost 1, with 9 bases in between. Sequencing was carried out using peripheral blood. This TCR came from a woman aged 80 or over with acute or convalescent COVID-19. The chain carries TRBV6-5 and TRBJ2-5; D gene unclear. The CDR3 spells CASSHISQETQYF. CDR3 nucleotides: TGTGCCAGCAGCCACATAAGCCAAGAGACCCAGTACTTC.